Below, 15 T cell receptor beta chains from the same sample are listed, as sequenced in a study of T cell responses to AZD1222 COVID-19 vaccine. Here immunoSEQ multiplex PCR was the method, and the copy in TCRdb shows in-frame clones only, minus some. This repertoire shows over 65,000 clones, roughly 90% found once; its top ten account for less than 8.5%. The source was peripheral blood, collected 28 days after the second AZD1222 dose. Source of these receptors: an adult who received the AZD1222 COVID-19 vaccine.

This clone was seen a few times. The chain uses TRBV6-5 and TRBJ2-7, with D hard to call. The CDR3 is 14 residues long. The germline gives CDR1 MNHEY, CDR2 SVGAGI. V shed 5 bases and J shed 4 bases, with 15 bases lying between them. The CDR3 reads CASSPSVGIYEQYF. In nucleotides, the CDR3 is TGTGCCAGCAGTCCCTCGGTGGGTATTTACGAGCAGTACTTC.

The rearrangement links TRBV7-9 to TRBJ1-5; tentatively, D is TRBD1 (6 bases). The V gene's germline CDR1 is SEHNR and CDR2 FQNEAQ (reference sequence). CDR3 length equals 18 residues. With 1 base removed from V and 4 bases from J, the gap between germline ends came to 20 bases. CDR3 coding DNA: TGTGCCAGCAGCTTAGTAGCCAGGGGAAAGGGACAAAATCAGCCCCAGCATTTT. It yields the protein CASSLVARGKGQNQPQHF.

The chain joins TRBV19 to TRBJ2-3; D remains ambiguous. Germline CDR1 is LNHDA and CDR2 is SQIVND (reference sequence). Trimming removed 1 base at V and 6 bases at J, with 8 bases between. The CDR3 spans 13 residues. Here the CDR3 DNA reads TGTGCCAGTAGTATAGTCGCAAGGGATACGCAGTATTTT. As protein: CASSIVARDTQYF.

This clone occurred once. The rearrangement links TRBV27 to TRBJ2-6; TRBD2 matches 12 bases. With 2 bases clipped from V and 0 bases from J, the junction kept 8 bases outside the gene matches. The germline V gene has CDR1 MNHEY and CDR2 SMNVEV (reference sequence). This CDR3 has 20 amino acids. CDR3 coding DNA: TGTGCCAGCAGTTTAACTTGGCTAGCGGGAGGGAACTCTGGGGCCAACGTCCTGACTTTC. As protein: CASSLTWLAGGNSGANVLTF.

This clone was detected a few times. The rearrangement links TRBV3-1 (or the pseudogene TRBV3-2) to TRBJ1-2; no clear D. The V end was cut by 0 bases, the J end by 3 bases, with 8 bases between. Germline V gives CDR1 LGHDT, CDR2 YNNKEL (reference sequence). This CDR3 is 14 amino acids long. The CDR3 DNA follows: TGTGCCAGCAGCCAAGAAAACAGATACTATGGCTACACCTTC. The encoded protein is CASSQENRYYGYTF.

The V gene is TRBV19, the J gene TRBJ2-7; D gene ambiguous. The CDR3 is 14 residues long. Trimming took 4 bases from V and 0 from J, leaving 10 bases between them. Germline CDR1 and CDR2: LNHDA and SQIVND (reference sequence). CDR3 sequence (DNA): TGTGCCAGTAGTACCCCAGGTACCTCCTACGAGCAGTACTTC. It is translated as CASSTPGTSYEQYF.

The V call is TRBV6-1, the J call TRBJ2-2; TRBD2 agrees at 8 bases. CDR3 size: 17 residues. Germline V lookup: CDR1 MNHNS, CDR2 SASEGT. After removal of 1 base from V and 4 bases from J, the junction contained 8 bases not matched to a gene. CDR3: CASSEGVAGTPTGELFF. DNA of the CDR3: TGTGCCAGCAGTGAAGGGGTAGCGGGAACCCCCACCGGGGAGCTGTTTTTT.

The gene calls are TRBV4-1 and TRBJ2-2; D might be TRBD1 (5 bases). The ends were cut back, 4 bases at V and 2 bases at J, with 17 bases in the middle. This CDR3 spans 17 amino acids. The V gene's germline CDR1 is MGHRA and CDR2 YSYEKL. The DNA of the CDR3 is TGCGCCAGCAGCCCACGCAGGATTCGGACAAACACCGGGGAGCTGTTTTTT. Translating gives CASSPRRIRTNTGELFF.

This clone was counted only a few times. The chain links TRBV27 to TRBJ2-3, with 8 bases fitting TRBD1. Germline values: CDR1 MNHEY, CDR2 SMNVEV (reference sequence). CDR3 length: 15 amino acids. With V trimmed by 6 bases and J by 3 bases, 8 bases remained unmatched. The CDR3 loop reads CASSLRQGLTDTQYF. In DNA, the CDR3 is TGTGCCAGCAGCCTTAGACAGGGGTTGACAGATACGCAGTATTTT.

CDR3 in amino acids: CSVELQDQNTEAFF. Here the CDR3 DNA reads TGCAGCGTTGAGCTGCAGGACCAGAACACTGAAGCTTTCTTT. The chain combines TRBV29-1 with TRBJ1-1; D unresolved. The CDR3 loop spans 14 amino acids. Trimming removed 3 bases at V and 1 base at J, with 12 bases between. CDR1 is SQVTM and CDR2 is ANQGSEA in the germline V gene.

The J gene is TRBJ2-7, the V gene TRBV3-1 (or the pseudogene TRBV3-2); D gene ambiguous. Trimming took off 1 base at V and 2 bases at J, with 9 bases between the two ends. The germline CDR1 and CDR2 sequences are LGHDT and YNNKEL (reference sequence). The CDR3 runs to 14 residues. Written as DNA, the CDR3 is TGTGCCAGCAGCCAAGGCTGGTCCACCTACGAGCAGTACTTC. Translated: CASSQGWSTYEQYF.

A few counts support this clone. J is TRBJ1-2 and V is TRBV25-1; tentative D call: TRBD1 (6 bases). The germline gives CDR1 MGHDK, CDR2 SYGVNS. This CDR3 contains 14 residues. V shed 4 bases and J shed 6 bases, with 15 bases lying between them. As DNA, the CDR3 is TGTGCCAGCAGTGCGAACCGGGACATCGATGGCTACACCTTC. Encoded protein: CASSANRDIDGYTF.

The count of this clone is one. V usage is TRBV6-1 and J usage is TRBJ1-6; 7 bases are a match to TRBD1. CDR3 length: 16 amino acids. V trimming: 3 bases; J trimming: 3 bases; junction bases outside the gene matches: 5. Germline V gene data show CDR1 as MNHNS and CDR2 as SASEGT. The CDR3 DNA sequence: TGTGCCAGCAGTGATGGCAGGGGGGTCTATAATTCACCCCTCCACTTT. Translation gives CASSDGRGVYNSPLHF.

In regard to this clone: This CDR3 is also generated by other DNA sequences in the sample. The chain has TRBV4-1 and TRBJ2-2; 12 bases match TRBD2. This CDR3 has 20 residues. CDR1 and CDR2 from the germline V gene are MGHRA and YSYEKL. V was clipped by 3 bases and J by 2 bases; unmatched bases: 13. In DNA, the CDR3 is TGCGCCAGCAGCCAGGCCGCTGGACTAGCGGGAATTATCAACACCGGGGAGCTGTTTTTT. Translation: CASSQAAGLAGIINTGELFF.

The chain employs TRBV11-2 and TRBJ2-1, with unresolved D. The germline V gene encodes CDR1 SGHAT and CDR2 FQNNGV. CDR3 size: 13 residues. The V gene lost 4 bases and the J gene lost 8 bases, with 12 bases spanning the gap. The DNA of the CDR3 is TGTGCCAGCAGCTCCCCTAGGTTCTATGAGCAGTTCTTC. Translation gives CASSSPRFYEQFF.